This T cell receptor beta chain emerged from a study of control samples from healthy donors and cancer patients. The CDR3 contains 13 residues. Germline-derived CDR1 and CDR2 are MNHEY and SVGAGI. With 6 bases clipped from V and 5 bases from J, the junction kept 3 bases outside the gene matches. Some clones are missing from TCRdb's copy, which holds only in-frame ones; the method was immunoSEQ multiplex PCR. In the table there are 120,000 or so clones, roughly 87% of which are singletons. The J gene is TRBJ1-1, the V gene TRBV6-5; 10 nucleotides agree with TRBD1. The clonotype comes from a man between 18 and 29 years old in good health. Specimen: blood. The CDR3 coding sequence is TGTGCCAGCAGAAGGGACAGGGGAACTGAAGCTTTCTTT. This codes for CASRRDRGTEAFF.